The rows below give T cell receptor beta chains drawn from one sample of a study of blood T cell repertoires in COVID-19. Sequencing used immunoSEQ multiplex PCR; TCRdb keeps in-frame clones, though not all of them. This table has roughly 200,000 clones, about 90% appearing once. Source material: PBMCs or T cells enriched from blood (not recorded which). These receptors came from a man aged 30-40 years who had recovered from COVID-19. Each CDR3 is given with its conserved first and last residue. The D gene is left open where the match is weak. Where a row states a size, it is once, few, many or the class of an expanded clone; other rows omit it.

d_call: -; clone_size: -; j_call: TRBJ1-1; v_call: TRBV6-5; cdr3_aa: CASRLQFQAFF; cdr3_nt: TGTGCCAGCCGATTACAGTTTCAGGCTTTCTTT
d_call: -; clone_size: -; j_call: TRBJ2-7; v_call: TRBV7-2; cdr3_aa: CASSLSGKGYEQYF; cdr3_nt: TGTGCCAGCAGCTTATCAGGGAAAGGCTACGAGCAGTACTTC
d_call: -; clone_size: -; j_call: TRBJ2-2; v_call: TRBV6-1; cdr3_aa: CASSETRRTGELFF; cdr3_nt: TGTGCCAGCAGTGAGACTAGACGCACCGGGGAGCTGTTTTTT
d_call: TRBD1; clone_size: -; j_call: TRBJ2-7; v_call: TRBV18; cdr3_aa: CASSHTGGYEQYF; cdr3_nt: TGTGCCAGCTCACACACAGGGGGTTACGAGCAGTACTTC
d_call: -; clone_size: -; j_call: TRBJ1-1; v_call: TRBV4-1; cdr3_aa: CASSQDPRGRNTEAFF; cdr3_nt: TGCGCCAGCAGCCAAGATCCCAGGGGTCGGAACACTGAAGCTTTCTTT
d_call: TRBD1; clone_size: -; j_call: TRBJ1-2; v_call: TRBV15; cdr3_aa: CATSSDRGGKGYTF; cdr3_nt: TGTGCCACCAGCTCAGACAGGGGAGGAAAGGGCTACACCTTC
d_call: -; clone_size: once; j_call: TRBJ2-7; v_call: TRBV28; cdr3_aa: CASSLLGTASLEQYF; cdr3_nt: TGTGCCAGCAGTTTATTGGGGACTGCGTCTCTCGAGCAGTACTTC
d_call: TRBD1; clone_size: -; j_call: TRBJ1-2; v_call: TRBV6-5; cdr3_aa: CASTLGQGYGYTF; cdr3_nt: TGTGCCAGCACCCTAGGACAGGGGTATGGCTACACCTTC
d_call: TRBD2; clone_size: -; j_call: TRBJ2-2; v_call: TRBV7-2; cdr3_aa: CASSVRLAGNTGELFF; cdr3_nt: TGTGCCAGCAGCGTTCGACTAGCGGGTAACACCGGGGAGCTGTTTTTT
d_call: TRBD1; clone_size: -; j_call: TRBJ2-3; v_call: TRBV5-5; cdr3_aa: CASSLLMGTGGTDTQYF; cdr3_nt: TGTGCCAGCAGCTTGCTCATGGGGACAGGGGGAACAGATACGCAGTATTTT
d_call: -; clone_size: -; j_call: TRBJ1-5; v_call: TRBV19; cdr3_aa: CASSKTGGQPQHF; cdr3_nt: TGTGCCAGTAGTAAAACAGGTGGCCAGCCCCAGCATTTT
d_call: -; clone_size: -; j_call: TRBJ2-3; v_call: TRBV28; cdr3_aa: CASDRSSSTDTQYF; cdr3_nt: TGTGCCAGCGATCGGAGCTCTAGCACAGATACGCAGTATTTT
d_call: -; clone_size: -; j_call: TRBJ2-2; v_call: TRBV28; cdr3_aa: CASSRLRGGTGELFF; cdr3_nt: TGTGCCAGCAGCCGACTACGTGGTGGCACCGGGGAGCTGTTTTTT
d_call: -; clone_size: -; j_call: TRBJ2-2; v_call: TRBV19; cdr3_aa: CASSIRTGGYTGELFF; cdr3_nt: TGTGCCAGTAGTATACGAACGGGGGGCTACACCGGGGAGCTGTTTTTT
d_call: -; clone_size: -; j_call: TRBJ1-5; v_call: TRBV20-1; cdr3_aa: CSASIGGNSNQPQHF; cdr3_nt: TGCAGTGCTAGTATCGGGGGTAATAGCAATCAGCCCCAGCATTTT
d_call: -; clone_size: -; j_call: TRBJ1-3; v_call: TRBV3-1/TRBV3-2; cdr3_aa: CASSQGGGISGNTIYF; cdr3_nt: TGTGCCAGCAGCCAAGGTGGGGGGATCTCTGGAAACACCATATATTTT
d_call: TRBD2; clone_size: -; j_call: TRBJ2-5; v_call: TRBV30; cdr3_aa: CAFGLAYQETQYF; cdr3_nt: TGTGCCTTCGGACTAGCTTACCAAGAGACCCAGTACTTC
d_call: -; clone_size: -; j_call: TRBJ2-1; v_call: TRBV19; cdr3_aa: CASMGRGGNNEQFF; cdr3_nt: TGTGCCAGTATGGGGAGGGGGGGTAACAATGAGCAGTTCTTC
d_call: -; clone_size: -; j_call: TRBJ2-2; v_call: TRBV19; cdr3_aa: CASSGIHPGELFF; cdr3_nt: TGTGCCAGTAGTGGCATCCACCCCGGGGAGCTGTTTTTT
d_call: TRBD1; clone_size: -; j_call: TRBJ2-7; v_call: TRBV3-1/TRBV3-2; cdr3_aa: CASSSGQKDYEQYF; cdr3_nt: TGTGCCAGCAGCTCGGGACAGAAGGACTACGAGCAGTACTTC